Shown below are 23 T cell receptor beta chains from a single sample sequenced in a study of shared clonotypes between healthy human individuals. Using immunoSEQ multiplex PCR, the repertoire was profiled, and TCRdb retains in-frame clones only, with some absent. The table has 2,100,000 or so clones, under 97% seen once; the top ten hold roughly 0.13%. The specimen sequenced was naive CD4+ T cells sorted from blood. As to subset: CD45RA+ positively selected. The receptors stem from a man aged 18 to 29 in good health.

The rearrangement links TRBV18 to TRBJ2-5; 9 bases are shared with TRBD1. Per the germline V gene, CDR1 is KGHSH and CDR2 is LQKENI. The CDR3 contains 16 residues. Germline trimming cut 4 bases from V and 4 bases from J; bases unmatched to any gene: 10. CDR3 sequence reads: CASSRSSQGARETQYF. The CDR3 DNA is TGTGCCAGCTCACGAAGTTCACAGGGGGCACGAGAGACCCAGTACTTC.

Remarks on this clone: The sample holds other DNA sequences that translate to the same CDR3. As DNA, the CDR3 is TGTGCCAGCAGCCTACAGGGGGCAGGGGAGACCCAGTACTTC. Its protein product is CASSLQGAGETQYF. V is TRBV7-2 and J is TRBJ2-5, with TRBD1 matching 9 bases. V gave up 5 bases and J gave up 5 bases; unmatched junction bases: 6. Per the germline V gene, CDR1 is SGHTA and CDR2 is FQGNSA. The CDR3 extends over 14 amino acids.

The J gene is TRBJ2-2, the V gene TRBV7-9; possibly TRBD1 for D (5 bases). The germline V gene has CDR1 SEHNR and CDR2 FQNEAQ (reference sequence). V was shortened by 4 bases and J by 1 base, with 10 bases between the two germline ends. CDR3 length: 15 residues. CDR3 in DNA: TGTGCCAGCAGCTCAGTCGGACAGAACACCGGGGAGCTGTTTTTT. Translation: CASSSVGQNTGELFF.

The gene calls are TRBV11-2 and TRBJ2-7; 8 bases agree with TRBD1. CDR1 is SGHAT, CDR2 FQNNGV, per germline. V was clipped by 3 bases and J by 0 bases; unmatched bases: 4. The CDR3 loop spans 15 amino acids. CDR3 DNA: TGTGCCAGCAGCTTGGACAGGGACTTCTCCTACGAGCAGTACTTC. It yields the protein CASSLDRDFSYEQYF.

The CDR3 DNA sequence: TGTGCCAGCAGTGTGGGCTCTGGGGCCAACGTCCTGACTTTC. This codes for CASSVGSGANVLTF. The chain is built from TRBV6-4 and TRBJ2-6; D is uncertain. The V end lost 4 bases, the J end lost 0 bases, and 4 bases lay between the germline ends. Looked up from germline, CDR1 is MRHNA and CDR2 is SNTAGT. This CDR3 is 14 amino acids long.

This clone has just a few counts. This chain uses TRBV10-3 with TRBJ1-2, with TRBD1 identical over 10 bases. The V gene's germline CDR1 is ENHRY and CDR2 SYGVKD. The CDR3 extends over 20 amino acids. J was trimmed by 3 bases and V by 0 bases; bases with no gene match: 16. The CDR3 loop is CAISESTTGTGEHLYYGYTF. The CDR3 DNA reads TGTGCCATCAGTGAGTCAACGACCGGGACAGGGGAACATCTCTACTATGGCTACACCTTC.

This clone was recorded once. This sequence joins TRBV9 and TRBJ1-1; 7 bases fit TRBD1. Germline CDR1 is SGDLS and CDR2 is YYNGEE. Trimming removed 4 bases from V and 5 bases from J; junction bases left unmatched: 11. The CDR3 totals 15 residues. This CDR3 reads CASSPLGGGRTEAFF. The CDR3 DNA reads TGTGCCAGCAGCCCCTTAGGAGGGGGCAGGACTGAAGCTTTCTTT. The complete variable domain, with remaining parts taken from reference TRBV9 and TRBJ1-1, reads DSGVTQTPKHLITATGQRVTLRCSPRSGDLSVYWYQQSLDQGLQFLIQYYNGEERAKGNILERFSAQQFPDLHSELNLSSLELGDSALYFCASSPLGGGRTEAFFGQGTRLTVV.

This clone occurred once. This chain links TRBV14 with TRBJ2-7, with no clear D. The CDR3 consists of 11 residues. Deletions cut 3 bases from V and 4 bases from J, with 4 bases between. Germline CDR1 and CDR2: SGHDN and FVKESK. This chain's CDR3 is CASSHRYEQYF. DNA of the CDR3: TGTGCCAGCAGCCATCGTTACGAGCAGTACTTC.

This CDR3 is CAWSAGGLYNEQFF. Written as DNA, the CDR3 is TGTGCCTGGAGTGCGGGCGGGCTGTACAATGAGCAGTTCTTC. The chain uses TRBV30 and TRBJ2-1; tentatively, D is TRBD2 (5 bases). Germline-derived CDR1 and CDR2 are GTSNPN and SVGIG (reference sequence). CDR3 length equals 14 residues. Trimming cost V 1 base and J 4 bases, with 11 bases left between them.

There are a few counts of this clone. The chain joins TRBV2 to TRBJ1-2; D is unresolved. The V and J ends lost 6 bases and 2 bases respectively, with 4 bases between them. Germline V gene sequence: CDR1 SNHLY, CDR2 FYNNEI. The CDR3 loop spans 11 amino acids. CDR3: CASRGNYGYTF. The CDR3 DNA reads as TGTGCCAGCAGGGGGAACTATGGCTACACCTTC.

About this clone itself: This same CDR3 is encoded by further DNA sequences in the sample. This chain links TRBV5-1 with TRBJ1-2, with D possibly TRBD1 on 5 matching bases. The CDR3 runs 13 residues. Germline V CDR1 and CDR2: SGHRS, YFSETQ. Trimming stripped 3 bases from V and 0 bases from J, with 6 bases between. The CDR3 coding sequence is TGCGCCAGCAGCTCGGGGGCTAACTATGGCTACACCTTC. This codes for CASSSGANYGYTF.

The V call is TRBV7-2, the J call TRBJ2-2; D remains ambiguous. CDR3 length: 16 residues. Germline V lookup: CDR1 SGHTA, CDR2 FQGNSA. V was clipped by 0 bases and J by 6 bases, with 14 bases between them. The CDR3 DNA follows: TGTGCCAGCAGCTTAGCGCCTTATACAGTCTCCGGGGAGCTGTTTTTT. It specifies CASSLAPYTVSGELFF. Complete variable domain (other parts from reference TRBV7-2 and TRBJ2-2): GAGVSQSPSNKVTEKGKDVELRCDPISGHTALYWYRQSLGQGLEFLIYFQGNSAPDKSGLPSDRFSAERTGGSVSTLTIQRTQQEDSAVYLCASSLAPYTVSGELFFGEGSRLTVL.

Turning to this clone: Other DNA sequences in this specimen translate into the identical CDR3. J is TRBJ2-5 and V is TRBV5-4; 8 nucleotides align to TRBD1. CDR1 and CDR2 (germline): SGHNT, YYREEE (reference sequence). Unmatched junction bases numbered 1, after V lost 1 base and J lost 5 bases. This CDR3 comprises 13 residues. CDR3 sequence reads: CASSLTGGETQYF. CDR3 nucleotides: TGTGCCAGCAGCTTGACAGGGGGGGAGACCCAGTACTTC.

This chain connects TRBV7-2 to TRBJ1-2; D is unclear. This CDR3 contains 16 residues. Germline V gene data show CDR1 as SGHTA and CDR2 as FQGNSA. V gave up 1 base and J gave up 1 base, with 13 bases separating them. The CDR3 nucleotides read TGTGCCAGCAGCTTAGTTAGTCAGCTCGGTAACTATGGCTACACCTTC. Protein: CASSLVSQLGNYGYTF. The full variable domain, its missing parts supplied by reference TRBV7-2 and TRBJ1-2, is GAGVSQSPSNKVTEKGKDVELRCDPISGHTALYWYRQSLGQGLEFLIYFQGNSAPDKSGLPSDRFSAERTGGSVSTLTIQRTQQEDSAVYLCASSLVSQLGNYGYTFGSGTRLTVV.

The rearrangement uses TRBV7-2 and TRBJ2-3, with TRBD2 matching 7 bases. Germline values: CDR1 SGHTA, CDR2 FQGNSA. Germline trimming cut 5 bases from V and 2 bases from J; bases unmatched to any gene: 13. The CDR3 extends over 17 amino acids. The CDR3: CASSLGYYERDTDTQYF. CDR3 DNA: TGTGCCAGCAGCCTAGGTTATTATGAGCGGGACACAGATACGCAGTATTTT.

The V call is TRBV5-1, the J call TRBJ2-3; no reliable D call. Between the trimmed V and J ends, which lost 3 bases and 1 base, there was a span of 6 bases. Germline CDR1 and CDR2: SGHRS and YFSETQ. The CDR3 has 13 residues. CDR3 in amino acids: CASSSRRTDTQYF. The CDR3 coding sequence is TGCGCCAGCAGCTCTCGACGCACAGATACGCAGTATTTT.

The chain combines TRBV4-1 with TRBJ2-7, with D unclear. Per germline, CDR1 MGHRA and CDR2 YSYEKL. The CDR3 has 13 residues. V gave up 2 bases and J gave up 6 bases, with 11 bases separating them. Here the CDR3 reads CASSQRLRREQYF. In nucleotides, the CDR3 is TGCGCCAGCAGCCAACGCCTCCGGCGCGAGCAGTACTTC.

The chain couples TRBV7-8 to TRBJ2-1; D possibly matches TRBD1 or TRBD2 (5 bases each). Deletions cut 3 bases from V and 9 bases from J, with 18 bases between. This CDR3 is 15 amino acids long. The germline CDR1 and CDR2 sequences are SGHVS and FQNEAQ. The DNA for the CDR3 is TGTGCCAGCAGCTTGCGAGGGGAGCTAAACGTTGAGCAGTTCTTC. It is translated as CASSLRGELNVEQFF.

The chain links TRBV2 to TRBJ2-7; D is undetermined. Germline CDR1 reads SNHLY; CDR2 reads FYNNEI. There are 12 residues in the CDR3. Between the trimmed V and J ends, which lost 8 bases and 0 bases, there was a span of 8 bases. The CDR3 loop is CASPPNSYEQYF. Written as DNA, the CDR3 is TGTGCCAGCCCCCCCAACTCCTACGAGCAGTACTTC.

The chain has TRBV4-3 and TRBJ2-3, with a tentative D call TRBD1 (5 bases). Trimming shortened V by 0 bases and J by 12 bases, and 10 bases separated the two germline ends. The CDR3 has 12 amino acids. Germline assignment: CDR1 LGHNA and CDR2 YSLEER. The DNA of the CDR3 is TGCGCCAGCAGCCAAGAGGGGCATTTTCAGTATTTT. Amino acid sequence: CASSQEGHFQYF.

This chain joins TRBV7-2 and TRBJ2-1; D unclear. Trimming removed 2 bases from V and 9 bases from J, with 11 bases in between. Germline CDR1 and CDR2: SGHTA and FQGNSA. The CDR3 is 13 amino acids. CDR3 sequence reads: CASSLPIRGEQFF. The CDR3 region has the DNA TGTGCCAGCAGCTTACCAATTCGCGGTGAGCAGTTCTTC.

This clone was seen once. J is TRBJ2-7 and V is TRBV7-9; D is perhaps TRBD1 (6 bases). The CDR3 runs to 13 residues. With 5 bases removed from V and 5 bases from J, the gap between germline ends came to 13 bases. The V gene's germline CDR1 is SEHNR and CDR2 FQNEAQ (reference sequence). CDR3 sequence reads: CASSPDRYHEQYF. CDR3 DNA: TGTGCCAGCAGCCCCGACAGGTACCACGAGCAGTACTTC.

The gene calls are TRBV5-1 and TRBJ2-1; D is perhaps TRBD1 (5 bases). CDR1 and CDR2 (germline): SGHRS, YFSETQ. V lost 0 bases and J 9 bases, leaving 10 bases between the germline ends. The length of the CDR3 is 13 residues. In DNA form, the CDR3 reads TGCGCCAGCAGCTTGGTGGCAGGGCCTGAGCAGTTCTTC. Amino acids: CASSLVAGPEQFF.